What follows are 19 T cell receptor beta chains derived from one specimen sequenced in a study of CXCR3-negative and CXCR3-positive naive CD8 T cells. No antigen is known for these receptors. UMI labels and 5' RACE were used to prepare the TRB cDNA libraries. TCRdb processed the 5' RACE reads again and assigns one entry to each CDR3 protein, with no DNA. The sample's table shows 65,000 to 75,000 distinct CDR3 sequences. Overall study findings and caveats: For CXCR3-positive naive cells, TRB CDR3s were more hydrophobic than those of CXCR3-negative naive cells.

Material: naive CXCR3+ CD8+ T cells from blood. Subset described: CD45RO-CCR7+CD27+CD95- naive CD8+ T cells expressing CXCR3 (TNR3+). The source is a human donor in good health. Some clones in this sample may be carry-over from other donors' samples.

The rearrangement uses TRBV14 and TRBJ2-4. The CDR3 loop spans 12 amino acids. CDR1 is SGHDN, CDR2 FVKESK, per germline. The chain's CDR3 is CASRVGKNIQYF.

J is TRBJ2-1 and V is TRBV20-1; as DNA is missing, the TRBD2 call by TCRdb cannot be tested. This CDR3 spans 15 amino acids. CDR1 and CDR2 from the germline V gene are DFQATT and SNEGSKA (reference sequence). The CDR3 reads CSARAPGLAVGEQFF.

The rearrangement joins TRBV11-2 to TRBJ2-1. This CDR3 comprises 13 residues. Germline-derived CDR1 and CDR2 are SGHAT and FQNNGV. This CDR3 is CASSLDRNNEQFF.

The chain uses TRBV12-5 and TRBJ1-1; TCRdb's assignment of TRBD1 cannot be checked, as there is no DNA. The CDR3 is made up of 14 amino acids. CDR1 and CDR2 from the germline V gene are LGHNT and FRNRAP. This CDR3 reads CASGLTGMGTEAFF.

V and J are TRBV5-1 and TRBJ2-3; there is no DNA to check the TCRdb D call of TRBD1. There are 16 residues in the CDR3. The germline CDR1 and CDR2 sequences are SGHRS and YFSETQ. The CDR3: CASSLAGAGIPDTQYF. Filled out from reference TRBV5-1 and TRBJ2-3, the complete variable domain reads KAGVTQTPRYLIKTRGQQVTLSCSPISGHRSVSWYQQTPGQGLQFLFEYFSETQRNKGNFPGRFSGRQFSNSRSEMNVSTLELGDSALYLCASSLAGAGIPDTQYFGPGTRLTVL.

The rearrangement uses TRBV29-1 and TRBJ1-2; TCRdb calls TRBD1, which cannot be checked without DNA. CDR1 SQVTM and CDR2 ANQGSEA come from the germline V gene. The length of the CDR3 is 12 residues. The chain's CDR3 is CSAEGGVDGYTF.

The genes are TRBV7-2 and TRBJ1-3. The CDR3 covers 15 residues. The germline V gene has CDR1 SGHTA and CDR2 FQGNSA. The CDR3 is CASSQERISGNTIYF.

The CDR3 protein is CASSLTGTDYSNQPQHF. The V and J genes are TRBV7-3 and TRBJ1-5. The CDR3 runs 17 residues. Per the germline V gene, CDR1 is SGHTA and CDR2 is FQGTGA.

The V call is TRBV12-5, the J call TRBJ1-1. CDR3 size: 13 residues. Per the germline V gene, CDR1 is LGHNT and CDR2 is FRNRAP. The CDR3 loop is CASGSQLNTEAFF.

The chain couples TRBV9 to TRBJ2-1. Germline CDR1 is SGDLS and CDR2 is YYNGEE. This CDR3 contains 16 residues. CDR3 in amino acids: CASSVGGKGSYNEQFF.

The chain couples TRBV13 to TRBJ2-1; TCRdb's D call, TRBD2, is unchecked because there is no DNA. Germline V CDR1 and CDR2: PRHDT, FYEKMQ (reference sequence). CDR3 size: 14 residues. The chain's CDR3 is CASSRRLAGNEQFF.

The rearrangement links TRBV7-6 to TRBJ2-7. Looked up from germline, CDR1 is SGHVS and CDR2 is FNYEAQ. There are 15 residues in the CDR3. CDR3 loop: CASSPSVTGPYEQYF.

The chain combines TRBV7-9 with TRBJ1-1. Germline V CDR1 and CDR2: SEHNR, FQNEAQ (reference sequence). The CDR3 contains 17 residues. This chain's CDR3 is CASSLGVFELMNTEAFF.

The chain uses TRBV15 and TRBJ2-7; TCRdb reports TRBD2, a call that lacks DNA to check it against. Looked up from germline, CDR1 is LNHNV and CDR2 is YYDKDF (reference sequence). The CDR3 runs to 15 residues. CDR3 amino acids: CATSSDLAGAYEQYF.

V and J are TRBV6-6 and TRBJ2-7; without DNA, the TCRdb call of TRBD1 cannot be checked. This CDR3 is built from 15 residues. The germline V gene has CDR1 MNHNY and CDR2 SVGAGI (reference sequence). Here the CDR3 reads CASGVGRYLPYEQYF.

J is TRBJ1-2 and V is TRBV29-1. Germline V gives CDR1 SQVTM, CDR2 ANQGSEA. The CDR3 has 13 amino acids. CDR3 amino acids: CSVDTDGFDGYTF.

J is TRBJ2-7 and V is TRBV30; TCRdb outputs TRBD2, but without DNA this stays unchecked. The CDR3 is 13 residues long. CDR1 and CDR2 from the germline V gene are GTSNPN and SVGIG (reference sequence). This CDR3 is CAWSAWPLEEQYF.

This sequence joins TRBV7-6 and TRBJ1-2. Germline CDR1 SGHVS, CDR2 FNYEAQ. There are 14 residues in the CDR3. This CDR3 reads CASSLGQGSYGYTF.

This sequence joins TRBV4-3 and TRBJ2-7; TCRdb outputs TRBD1, but without DNA this stays unchecked. In germline, CDR1 is LGHNA, CDR2 YSLEER. The CDR3 consists of 15 residues. CDR3 residues: CASSHTIGGSYEQYF.